The 22 T cell receptor beta chains presented below share a single source sample, sequenced in a study of blood T cell repertoires in COVID-19 (dated by TCRdb to the early 2020s). Receptor libraries were prepared by the immunoSEQ multiplex PCR assay. The clones in this table, taken by TCRdb from immuneACCESS, are in-frame only. Not every clone is retained; where verified, under half of the shortfall comes from an unresolved V gene, and the cause of the rest is unknown. The sample contains tens of thousands of clones, over 80% of them found a single time. The ten largest clones capture approximately 31% of the sample. The sample comprised peripheral blood. Receptor source: a woman of 80 years or more with active or convalescent COVID-19.

This clone was counted only a few times. The rearrangement links TRBV30 to TRBJ1-6; D is possibly TRBD1 (5 bases). The CDR3 has 16 amino acids. CDR1 GTSNPN and CDR2 SVGIG come from the germline V gene (reference sequence). V lost 4 bases and J lost 0, with 13 bases in between. The CDR3 bases are TGTGCCTGGATGCTCCCTAGGGGCTCCTATAATTCACCCCTCCACTTT. Translation: CAWMLPRGSYNSPLHF.

V usage is TRBV2 and J usage is TRBJ1-5; D not certain. V was clipped by 7 bases and J by 4 bases, with 11 bases between them. The germline gives CDR1 SNHLY, CDR2 FYNNEI. CDR3 size: 13 residues. The CDR3 spells CASTKGGNQPQHF. The CDR3 nucleotides read TGTGCCAGCACTAAAGGAGGGAATCAGCCCCAGCATTTT.

CDR3 amino acids: CASSRGEGQGLYEQYF. The CDR3 coding sequence is TGCGCCAGCAGCCGAGGAGAGGGACAGGGCCTCTACGAGCAGTACTTC. The genes are TRBV4-1 and TRBJ2-7; 9 nucleotides align to TRBD1. Germline CDR1 reads MGHRA; CDR2 reads YSYEKL. With V trimmed by 4 bases and J by 3 bases, 10 bases remained unmatched. CDR3 length equals 16 residues.

The CDR3 region has the DNA TGTGCCAGCAGTAGAACTCCACCTAACTATGGCTACACCTTC. It is translated as CASSRTPPNYGYTF. The chain is built from TRBV28 and TRBJ1-2; D uncertain. Trimming pared 5 bases from V and 0 bases from J, leaving 10 bases between. CDR1 and CDR2 from the germline V gene are MDHEN and SYDVKM. The CDR3 length is 14 residues.

The V gene is TRBV5-1, the J gene TRBJ2-7; TRBD2 agrees at 12 bases. V was pared by 0 bases and J by 7 bases, with 11 bases of the junction left unmatched. Looked up from germline, CDR1 is SGHRS and CDR2 is YFSETQ. This CDR3 has 17 residues. CDR3 bases: TGCGCCAGCAGCTTGGAGACTAGCGGGAGACCCCCTTGGGAGCAGTACTTC. It translates to CASSLETSGRPPWEQYF.

The table lists this clone with a few counts. The chain couples TRBV6-5 to TRBJ2-5; maybe TRBD1 (6 bases). Trimming removed 6 bases from V and 7 bases from J, with 18 bases in between. Germline V gene sequence: CDR1 MNHEY, CDR2 SVGAGI. CDR3 size: 14 residues. CDR3 sequence: CASSLPAGEATQYF. Written as DNA, the CDR3 is TGTGCCAGCAGCCTCCCTGCAGGGGAAGCGACCCAGTACTTC.

V usage is TRBV19 and J usage is TRBJ1-4, with 8 bases identical to TRBD1. Germline assignment: CDR1 LNHDA and CDR2 SQIVND (reference sequence). Trimming took 5 bases from V and 8 from J; bases not matched to a gene: 7. CDR3 length equals 14 residues. CDR3 nucleotides: TGTGCCAGTAGTCAGGACAGGGTGGCGGAAAAACTGTTTTTT. Encoded protein: CASSQDRVAEKLFF.

This clone was detected a few times. V and J are TRBV7-6 and TRBJ1-4; no reliable D call. Germline lookup yields CDR1 SGHVS and CDR2 FNYEAQ. Deletions cut 2 bases from V and 5 bases from J, with 6 bases between. This CDR3 is 13 amino acids long. Written as DNA, the CDR3 is TGTGCCAGCAGCTTAACGCAGAATGAAAAACTGTTTTTT. Protein sequence: CASSLTQNEKLFF.

V usage is TRBV9 and J usage is TRBJ1-1; D not certain. V gave up 4 bases and J gave up 10 bases, with 14 bases separating them. Germline CDR1 is SGDLS and CDR2 is YYNGEE. The CDR3 length is 12 residues. For the CDR3, the DNA is TGTGCCAGCAGCCCCAATGAGGAAGGAGCTTTCTTT. Protein product: CASSPNEEGAFF.

Ten or more counts support this clone. This chain links TRBV29-1 with TRBJ2-1; 13 nucleotides agree with TRBD2. Germline CDR1 and CDR2: SQVTM and ANQGSEA. CDR3 length: 16 residues. J was trimmed by 8 bases and V by 6 bases; bases with no gene match: 13. CDR3 nucleotides: TGCAGCGTCCTACTACTAGCGGGGGGGCGTCGCGATGAGCAGTTCTTC. As protein: CSVLLLAGGRRDEQFF.

The gene calls are TRBV7-2 and TRBJ2-1; 12 nucleotides match TRBD2. The V segment lost 5 bases and the J segment 10 bases; nucleotides outside the gene matches: 9. The CDR3 spans 15 residues. Germline CDR1 SGHTA, CDR2 FQGNSA. The CDR3 protein is CASSAPTSGRNEQFF. CDR3 sequence (DNA): TGTGCCAGCAGCGCTCCAACTAGCGGGAGGAACGAGCAGTTCTTC. The whole variable domain, remainder taken from reference TRBV7-2 and TRBJ2-1, is GAGVSQSPSNKVTEKGKDVELRCDPISGHTALYWYRQSLGQGLEFLIYFQGNSAPDKSGLPSDRFSAERTGGSVSTLTIQRTQQEDSAVYLCASSAPTSGRNEQFFGPGTRLTVL.

This clone was observed a handful of times. The V call is TRBV5-1, the J call TRBJ1-1; D call uncertain. The CDR3 spans 14 residues. Trimming shortened V by 0 bases and J by 3 bases, and 9 bases separated the two germline ends. The germline gives CDR1 SGHRS, CDR2 YFSETQ. CDR3 protein: CASSLGERDTEAFF. CDR3 bases: TGCGCCAGCAGCTTGGGAGAAAGAGACACTGAAGCTTTCTTT.

The chain recombines TRBV20-1 with TRBJ2-5; TRBD1 might be the D (5 bases). The CDR3 covers 17 residues. Trimming left V 3 bases short and J 2 bases short, with 22 bases between. Looked up from germline, CDR1 is DFQATT and CDR2 is SNEGSKA (reference sequence). Here the CDR3 DNA reads TGCAGTGCTAGTGAAGGGTGGGCAGGGCGCACACAAGAGACCCAGTACTTC. It specifies CSASEGWAGRTQETQYF.

This clone was picked up a small number of times. The chain is built from TRBV5-1 and TRBJ2-5; 10 positions match TRBD1. Per the germline V gene, CDR1 is SGHRS and CDR2 is YFSETQ. The ends lost 9 bases at V and 4 bases at J; junction bases unmatched: 9. The CDR3 sequence is 14 residues long. The CDR3 DNA follows: TGCGCCACCGCGACAGGGGGCTATCGAGAGACCCAGTACTTC. It is translated as CATATGGYRETQYF.

The chain joins TRBV3-1 (or the pseudogene TRBV3-2) to TRBJ2-1; TRBD2 agrees at 9 bases. With V trimmed by 4 bases and J by 6 bases, 13 bases remained unmatched. CDR3 size: 17 residues. Per germline, CDR1 LGHDT and CDR2 YNNKEL (reference sequence). CDR3 in DNA: TGTGCCAGCAGCCTGGTGCTGGGCGGGGGGGCAATCAATGAGCAGTTCTTC. It is translated as CASSLVLGGGAINEQFF.

The rearrangement joins TRBV30 to TRBJ2-5; no firm D call. Germline V gene lookup returns CDR1 GTSNPN and CDR2 SVGIG (reference sequence). V was pared by 0 bases and J by 2 bases, with 13 bases between. This CDR3 spans 15 amino acids. CDR3 nucleotides: TGTGCCTGGAGTGTACCACAGCAGTTTCAAGAGACCCAGTACTTC. Translating gives CAWSVPQQFQETQYF.

A few counts support this clone. The rearrangement links TRBV16 to TRBJ1-5; possible D gene TRBD1, 5 bases. Germline CDR1 reads KGHSY; CDR2 reads FQNENV. The CDR3 totals 15 residues. V lost 3 bases and J lost 0, with 9 bases in between. The CDR3 DNA reads TGTGCCAGCAGCCAGGGGGGTTATAGCAATCAGCCCCAGCATTTT. Residues: CASSQGGYSNQPQHF.

In its sample, this clone was seen a few times. The rearrangement uses TRBV12-3 or TRBV12-4 and TRBJ2-5; tentatively, D is TRBD2 (5 bases). V was pared by 5 bases and J by 7 bases, with 8 bases between. The CDR3 consists of 11 residues. The CDR3 coding sequence is TGTGCCAGCAGTCGGGAAGGGACCCAGTACTTC. Translating gives CASSREGTQYF.

The J gene is TRBJ2-3, the V gene TRBV5-1; 10 nucleotides match TRBD2. Trimming removed 2 bases from V and 2 bases from J; junction bases left unmatched: 2. From germline, CDR1 is SGHRS and CDR2 YFSETQ. The CDR3 covers 15 residues. CDR3 sequence (DNA): TGCGCCAGCAGCTTAGCGGGAGGGCCCACAGATACGCAGTATTTT. It specifies CASSLAGGPTDTQYF.

The chain links TRBV11-3 to TRBJ2-5, with 13 bases matching TRBD2. In germline, CDR1 is SGHNT, CDR2 YENEEA. The V gene end was trimmed by 5 bases and the J gene end by 4 bases; junction bases not matched to a gene: 7. The CDR3 length is 16 residues. The CDR3 loop is CASSPRGLAGVETQYF. The CDR3 coding sequence is TGTGCCAGCAGCCCCCGAGGACTAGCGGGGGTAGAGACCCAGTACTTC.

This clone appeared once. The rearrangement links TRBV19 to TRBJ1-4; no definite D call. The V end was cut by 7 bases, the J end by 3 bases, with 9 bases between. CDR1 and CDR2 from the germline V gene are LNHDA and SQIVND (reference sequence). The length of the CDR3 is 13 residues. In nucleotides, the CDR3 is TGTGCCAGTATAGGAGCCGCTAATGAAAAACTGTTTTTT. Amino acid sequence: CASIGAANEKLFF.

The rearrangement links TRBV7-2 to TRBJ2-2; possibly TRBD2 for D (5 bases). Trimming pared 8 bases from V and 4 bases from J, leaving 23 bases between. The germline CDR1 and CDR2 sequences are SGHTA and FQGNSA. This CDR3 comprises 17 residues. The CDR3 loop reads CASCCPPGTPSTGELFF. Written as DNA, the CDR3 is TGTGCCAGCTGCTGCCCTCCGGGAACTCCTAGCACCGGGGAGCTGTTTTTT.